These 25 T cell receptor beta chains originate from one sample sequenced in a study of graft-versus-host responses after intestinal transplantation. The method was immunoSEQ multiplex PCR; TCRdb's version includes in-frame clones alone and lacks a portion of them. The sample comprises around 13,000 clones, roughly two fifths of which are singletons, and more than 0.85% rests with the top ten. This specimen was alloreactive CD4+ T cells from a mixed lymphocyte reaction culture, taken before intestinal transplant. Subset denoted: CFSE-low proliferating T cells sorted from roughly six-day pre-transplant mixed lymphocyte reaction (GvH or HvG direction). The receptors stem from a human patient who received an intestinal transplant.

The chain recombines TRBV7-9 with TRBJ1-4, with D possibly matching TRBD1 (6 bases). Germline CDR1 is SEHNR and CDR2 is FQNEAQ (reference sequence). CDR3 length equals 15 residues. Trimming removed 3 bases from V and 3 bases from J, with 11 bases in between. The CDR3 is CASSLGGQANEKLFF. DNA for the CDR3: TGTGCCAGCAGCTTGGGGGGGCAGGCTAATGAAAAACTGTTTTTT.

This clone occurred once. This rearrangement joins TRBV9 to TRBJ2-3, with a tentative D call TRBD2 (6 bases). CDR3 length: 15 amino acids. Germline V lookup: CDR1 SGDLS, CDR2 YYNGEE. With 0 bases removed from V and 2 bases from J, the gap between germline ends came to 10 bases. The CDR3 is CASSVGTGVTDTQYF. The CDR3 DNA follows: TGTGCCAGCAGCGTAGGGACGGGGGTCACAGATACGCAGTATTTT.

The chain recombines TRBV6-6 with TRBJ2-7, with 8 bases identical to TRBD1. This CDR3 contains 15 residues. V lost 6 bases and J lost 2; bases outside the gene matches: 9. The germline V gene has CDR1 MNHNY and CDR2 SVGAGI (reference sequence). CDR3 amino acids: CASRPPGQVPYEQYF. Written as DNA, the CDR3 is TGTGCCAGCAGACCCCCGGGACAGGTACCCTACGAGCAGTACTTC.

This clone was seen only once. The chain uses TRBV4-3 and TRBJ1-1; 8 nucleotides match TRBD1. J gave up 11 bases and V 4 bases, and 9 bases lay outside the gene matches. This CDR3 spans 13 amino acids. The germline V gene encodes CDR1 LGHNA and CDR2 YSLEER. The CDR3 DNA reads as TGCGCCAGCAGCCTCACAGGGGGTTCCCAGGCTTTCTTT. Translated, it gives CASSLTGGSQAFF.

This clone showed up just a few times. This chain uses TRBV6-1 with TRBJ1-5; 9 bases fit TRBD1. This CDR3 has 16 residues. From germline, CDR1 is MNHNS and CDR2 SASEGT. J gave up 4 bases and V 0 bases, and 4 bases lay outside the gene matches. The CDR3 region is CASSEAGQGLNQPQHF. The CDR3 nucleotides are TGTGCCAGCAGTGAAGCGGGACAGGGACTAAATCAGCCCCAGCATTTT.

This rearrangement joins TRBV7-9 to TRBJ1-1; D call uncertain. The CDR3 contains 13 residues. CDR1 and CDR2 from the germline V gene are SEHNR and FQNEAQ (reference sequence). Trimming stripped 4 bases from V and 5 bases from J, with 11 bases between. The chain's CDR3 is CASSSISTTEAFF. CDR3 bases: TGTGCCAGCAGCTCCATTAGTACTACTGAAGCTTTCTTT.

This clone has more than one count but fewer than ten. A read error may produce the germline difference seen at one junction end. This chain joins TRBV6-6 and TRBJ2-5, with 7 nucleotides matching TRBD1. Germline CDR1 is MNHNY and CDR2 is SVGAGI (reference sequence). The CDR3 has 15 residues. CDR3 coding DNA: TGTGCCTGCAGAAGGGACAGCGTTCGTGAAGAGACCCAGTACTTC. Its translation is CACRRDSVREETQYF.

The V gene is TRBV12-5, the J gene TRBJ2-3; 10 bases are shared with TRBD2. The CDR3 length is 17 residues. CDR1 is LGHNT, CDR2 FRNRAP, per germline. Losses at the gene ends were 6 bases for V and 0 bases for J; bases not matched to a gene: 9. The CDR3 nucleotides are TGTGCTAGTGGCCCCCTAACTAGCGGGACAAGCACAGATACGCAGTATTTT. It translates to CASGPLTSGTSTDTQYF.

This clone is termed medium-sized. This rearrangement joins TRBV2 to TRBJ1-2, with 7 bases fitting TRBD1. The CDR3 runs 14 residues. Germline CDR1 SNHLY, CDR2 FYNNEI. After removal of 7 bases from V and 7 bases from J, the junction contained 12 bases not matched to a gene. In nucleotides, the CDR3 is TGTGCCAGCAAATCGGGGGACAGATTATTTGGCTACACCTTC. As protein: CASKSGDRLFGYTF. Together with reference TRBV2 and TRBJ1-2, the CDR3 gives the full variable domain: EPEVTQTPSHQVTQMGQEVILRCVPISNHLYFYWYRQILGQKVEFLVSFYNNEISEKSEIFDDQFSVERPDGSNFTLKIRSTKLEDSAMYFCASKSGDRLFGYTFGSGTRLTVV.

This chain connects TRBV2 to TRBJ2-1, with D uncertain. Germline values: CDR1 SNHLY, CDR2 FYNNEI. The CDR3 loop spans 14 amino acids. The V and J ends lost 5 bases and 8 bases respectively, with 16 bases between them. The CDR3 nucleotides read TGTGCCAGCAGTCCACGGAGTAGTGCCGATGAGCAGTTCTTC. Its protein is CASSPRSSADEQFF.

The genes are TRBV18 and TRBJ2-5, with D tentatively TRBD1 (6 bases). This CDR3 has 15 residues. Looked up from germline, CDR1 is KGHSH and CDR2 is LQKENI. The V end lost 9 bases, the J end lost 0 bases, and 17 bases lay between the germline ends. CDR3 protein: CASSLTTGYQETQYF. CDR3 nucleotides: TGTGCCAGTAGCCTCACCACAGGGTACCAAGAGACCCAGTACTTC.

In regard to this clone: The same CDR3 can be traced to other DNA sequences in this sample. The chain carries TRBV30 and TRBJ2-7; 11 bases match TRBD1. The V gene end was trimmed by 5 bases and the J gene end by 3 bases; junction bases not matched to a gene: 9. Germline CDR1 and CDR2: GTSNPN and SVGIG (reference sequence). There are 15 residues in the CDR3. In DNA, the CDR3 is TGTGCCTGGTCGAATCCGGGACAGGGGGACTACGAGCAGTACTTC. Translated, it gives CAWSNPGQGDYEQYF. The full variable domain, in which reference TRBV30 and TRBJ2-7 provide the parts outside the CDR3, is SQTIHQWPATLVQPVGSPLSLECTVEGTSNPNLYWYRQAAGRGLQLLFYSVGIGQISSEVPQNLSASRPQDRQFILSSKKLLLSDSGFYLCAWSNPGQGDYEQYFGPGTRLTVT.

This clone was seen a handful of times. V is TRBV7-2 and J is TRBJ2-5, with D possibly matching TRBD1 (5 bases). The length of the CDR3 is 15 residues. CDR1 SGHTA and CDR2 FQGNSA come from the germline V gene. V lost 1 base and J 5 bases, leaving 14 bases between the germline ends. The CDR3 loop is CASSLVWQGLETQYF. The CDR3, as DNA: TGTGCCAGCAGCTTAGTTTGGCAGGGTCTGGAGACCCAGTACTTC.

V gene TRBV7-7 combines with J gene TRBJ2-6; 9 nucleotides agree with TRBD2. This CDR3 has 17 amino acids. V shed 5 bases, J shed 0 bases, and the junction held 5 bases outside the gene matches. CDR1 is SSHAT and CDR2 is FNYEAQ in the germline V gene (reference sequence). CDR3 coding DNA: TGTGCCAGCAGCGCGGGAGGGGCTGCCTCTGGGGCCAACGTCCTGACTTTC. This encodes CASSAGGAASGANVLTF.

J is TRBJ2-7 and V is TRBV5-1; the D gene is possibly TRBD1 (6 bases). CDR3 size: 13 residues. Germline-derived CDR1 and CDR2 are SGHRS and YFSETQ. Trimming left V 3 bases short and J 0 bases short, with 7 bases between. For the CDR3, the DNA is TGCGCCAGCAGCTGGGACAACTCCTACGAGCAGTACTTC. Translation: CASSWDNSYEQYF. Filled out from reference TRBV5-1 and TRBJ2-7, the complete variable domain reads KAGVTQTPRYLIKTRGQQVTLSCSPISGHRSVSWYQQTPGQGLQFLFEYFSETQRNKGNFPGRFSGRQFSNSRSEMNVSTLELGDSALYLCASSWDNSYEQYFGPGTRLTVT.

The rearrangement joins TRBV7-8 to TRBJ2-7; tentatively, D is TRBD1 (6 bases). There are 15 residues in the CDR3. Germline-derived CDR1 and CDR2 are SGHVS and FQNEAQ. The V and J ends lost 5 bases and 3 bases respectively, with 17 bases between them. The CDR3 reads CASSPGGQGIYEQYF. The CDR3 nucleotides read TGTGCCAGCAGCCCCGGCGGGCAGGGGATCTACGAGCAGTACTTC.

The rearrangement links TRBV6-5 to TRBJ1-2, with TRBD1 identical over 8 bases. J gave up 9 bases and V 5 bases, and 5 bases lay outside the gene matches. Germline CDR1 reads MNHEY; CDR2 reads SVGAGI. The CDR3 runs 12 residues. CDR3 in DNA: TGTGCCAGCAGTCCCCCAGGGGGCCGCTACACCTTC. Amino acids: CASSPPGGRYTF.

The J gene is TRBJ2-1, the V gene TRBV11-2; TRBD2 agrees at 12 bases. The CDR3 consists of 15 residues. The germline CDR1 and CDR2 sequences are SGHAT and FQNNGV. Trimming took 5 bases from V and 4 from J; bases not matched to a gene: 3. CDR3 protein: CASSLTSGGYNEQFF. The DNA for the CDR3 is TGTGCCAGCAGCCTGACTAGCGGGGGATACAATGAGCAGTTCTTC.

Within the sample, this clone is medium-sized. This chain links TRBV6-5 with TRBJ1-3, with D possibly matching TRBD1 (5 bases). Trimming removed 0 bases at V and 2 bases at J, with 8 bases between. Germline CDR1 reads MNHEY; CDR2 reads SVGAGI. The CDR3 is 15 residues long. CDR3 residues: CASSYSQGTGNTIYF. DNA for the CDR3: TGTGCCAGCAGTTACTCCCAGGGAACTGGAAACACCATATATTTT.

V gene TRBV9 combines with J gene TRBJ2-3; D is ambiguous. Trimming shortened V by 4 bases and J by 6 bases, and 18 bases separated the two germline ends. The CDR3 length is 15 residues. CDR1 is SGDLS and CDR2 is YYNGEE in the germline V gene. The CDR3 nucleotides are TGTGCCAGCAGCATAACCCAACTCGAAACGGATACGCAGTATTTT. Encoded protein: CASSITQLETDTQYF. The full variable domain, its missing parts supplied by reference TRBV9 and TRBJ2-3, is DSGVTQTPKHLITATGQRVTLRCSPRSGDLSVYWYQQSLDQGLQFLIQYYNGEERAKGNILERFSAQQFPDLHSELNLSSLELGDSALYFCASSITQLETDTQYFGPGTRLTVL.

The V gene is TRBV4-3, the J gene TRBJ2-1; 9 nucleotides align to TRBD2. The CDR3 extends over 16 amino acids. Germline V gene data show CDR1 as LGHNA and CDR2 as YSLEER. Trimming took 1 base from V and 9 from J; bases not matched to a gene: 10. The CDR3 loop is CASSQGIGGGAGEQFF. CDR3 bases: TGCGCCAGCAGCCAAGGTATAGGCGGGGGGGCCGGTGAGCAGTTCTTC.

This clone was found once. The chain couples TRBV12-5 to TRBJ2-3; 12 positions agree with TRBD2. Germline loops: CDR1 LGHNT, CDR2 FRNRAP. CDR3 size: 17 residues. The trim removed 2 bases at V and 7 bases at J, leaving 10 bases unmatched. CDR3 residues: CASGLPLTSGGPNTQYF. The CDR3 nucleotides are TGTGCTAGTGGTTTGCCCCTAACTAGCGGGGGGCCCAATACGCAGTATTTT.

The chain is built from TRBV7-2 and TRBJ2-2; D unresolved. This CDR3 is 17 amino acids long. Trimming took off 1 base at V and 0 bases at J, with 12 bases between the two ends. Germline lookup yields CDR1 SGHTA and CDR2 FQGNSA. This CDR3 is CASSLEQLRSNTGELFF. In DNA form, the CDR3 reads TGTGCCAGCAGCTTAGAACAGCTACGTTCGAACACCGGGGAGCTGTTTTTT.

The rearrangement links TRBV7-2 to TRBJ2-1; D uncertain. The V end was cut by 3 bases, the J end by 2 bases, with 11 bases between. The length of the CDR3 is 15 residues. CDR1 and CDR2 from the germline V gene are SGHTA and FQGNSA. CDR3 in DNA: TGTGCCAGCAGCTTTACATCTTCCGCCTACAATGAGCAGTTCTTC. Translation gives CASSFTSSAYNEQFF.

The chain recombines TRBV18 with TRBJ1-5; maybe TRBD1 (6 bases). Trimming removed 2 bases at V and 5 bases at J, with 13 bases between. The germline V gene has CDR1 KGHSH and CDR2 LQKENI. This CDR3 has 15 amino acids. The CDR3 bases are TGTGCCAGCTCACCATGGGGACCAGGGGATCAGCCCCAGCATTTT. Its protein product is CASSPWGPGDQPQHF.